The clone carrying this T cell receptor beta chain is a singleton in its sample. This CDR3 spans 15 amino acids. Germline V gene data show CDR1 as SGHRS and CDR2 as YFSETQ. Trimming removed 4 bases from V and 3 bases from J, with 15 bases in between. Tumor tissue was taken before any definitive surgery or chemotherapy was given. The data derive from a study of high-grade serous ovarian cancer treatment subgroups. Here immunoSEQ multiplex PCR was the method, and the copy in TCRdb shows in-frame clones only, minus some. The table has 30,000 or so clones, about 80% seen once; the top ten hold around 2.3%.

The sequenced sample consisted of tumor tissue. The chain carries TRBV5-1 and TRBJ2-3, with D tentatively TRBD1 (5 bases). This sequence was found in a human donor with high-grade serous ovarian cancer. The CDR3 sequence is CASSLRQYPTDTQYF. CDR3 nucleotides: TGCGCCAGCAGCCTAAGACAGTACCCAACAGATACGCAGTATTTT.